The entry below gives a single T cell receptor beta chain sequence along with its context. Its antigen is not known. DNA at 200 ng, approximately 30,000 T cell genomes, went into sorted-subset replicate PCRs. Assay: immunoSEQ multiplex PCR; the TCRdb copy retains only in-frame clones and omits some. Counted here are some 1.5 million clones, about 98% occurring once; the ten biggest clones make up roughly 0.45%. The sample is drawn from a study of shared clonotypes between healthy human individuals. Whole-study context: Three men and a couple of women, aged 18 to 49, were donors. Used for every donor were three CD4 naive, three CD4 memory, two CD8 naive and one CD8 memory plate. Study-wide results and caveats: Against clonotypes common to all four donors, non-shared ones had lower generation probabilities.

This clonotype was obtained from a man aged 30 to 45 in good health. Sequenced input: naive CD4+ T cells sorted from blood. Subset given: CD45RA+ positively selected.

This chain's CDR3 is CASSPPQSWASYNEQFF. The CDR3 nucleotides are TGTGCCAGCAGTCCTCCCCAATCGTGGGCTAGCTACAATGAGCAGTTCTTC. The chain is built from TRBV27 and TRBJ2-1; D is unclear. V dropped 5 bases and J dropped 3 bases, with 20 bases sitting between them. CDR1 MNHEY and CDR2 SMNVEV come from the germline V gene (reference sequence). There are 17 residues in the CDR3.